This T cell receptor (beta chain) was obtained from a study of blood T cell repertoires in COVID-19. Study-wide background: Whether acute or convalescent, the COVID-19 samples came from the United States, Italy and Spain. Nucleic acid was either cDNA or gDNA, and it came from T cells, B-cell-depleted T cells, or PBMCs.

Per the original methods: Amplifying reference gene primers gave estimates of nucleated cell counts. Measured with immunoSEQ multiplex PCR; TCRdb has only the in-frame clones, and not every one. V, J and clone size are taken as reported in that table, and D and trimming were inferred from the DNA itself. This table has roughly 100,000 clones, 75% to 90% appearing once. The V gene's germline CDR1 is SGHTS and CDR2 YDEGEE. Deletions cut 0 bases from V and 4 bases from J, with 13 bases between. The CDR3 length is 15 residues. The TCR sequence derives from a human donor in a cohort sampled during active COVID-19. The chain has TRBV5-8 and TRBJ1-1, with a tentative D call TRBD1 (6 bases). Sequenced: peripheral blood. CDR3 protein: CASSLVSGALTEAFF. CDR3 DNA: TGTGCCAGCAGCTTGGTATCAGGGGCTCTCACTGAAGCTTTCTTT.